Listed below are T cell receptor beta chains from one sample, sequenced in a study of monozygotic twins with inflammatory bowel disease. TCRdb re-called the 5' RACE reads, yielding one record per CDR3 amino acid sequence without DNA. The listing records about 99,000 distinct CDR3 sequences. The sequencing input was blood. These receptors were collected from a human donor with ulcerative colitis or Crohn's disease, or a healthy co-twin of an affected twin (not recorded which). Both conserved end residues are part of each CDR3. Expanded clones get a size class; other rows say once, few or many, or leave the size out.

v_gene,j_gene,abundance,CDR3aa
TRBV6-5,TRBJ2-7,-,CASSYLSGQATGEQYF
TRBV6-5,TRBJ2-7,-,CASSYSGIVGGGAGYEQYF
TRBV10-3,TRBJ1-3,-,CAITHNSGNTIYF
TRBV5-1,TRBJ2-7,-,CASSLEASSGNYEQYF
TRBV11-2,TRBJ2-5,-,CATVGVGETQYF
TRBV10-1,TRBJ2-7,-,CASSEPGALNEQYF
TRBV6-2/TRBV6-3,TRBJ1-2,-,CASSYAAPGGYGYTF
TRBV4-1,TRBJ2-1,-,CASSQEGLNYNEQFF
TRBV7-2,TRBJ2-7,-,CASSLTSGGAREQYF
TRBV13,TRBJ2-2,medium-sized,CASSLGLAGVSGELFF
TRBV5-6,TRBJ2-2,-,CASSPPLQPNTGELFF
TRBV7-2,TRBJ2-1,-,CASRLRWEGYNEQFF